The 20 T cell receptor beta chains listed next were all sequenced from one sample in a study of blood T cell repertoires in COVID-19. Produced via immunoSEQ multiplex PCR; TCRdb's table is partial and in-frame only. The data contain approximately 110,000 clones, roughly nine tenths of them singletons. The specimen sequenced was peripheral blood. The receptors derive from a woman aged 80 or over with acute or convalescent COVID-19.

The CDR3 loop is CASSTSGGTYNEQFF. The CDR3 DNA sequence: TGTGCCAGCAGCACTAGCGGGGGGACATACAATGAGCAGTTCTTC. This chain uses TRBV7-2 with TRBJ2-1; TRBD2 matches at 12 bases. The CDR3 contains 15 residues. Unmatched junction bases numbered 3, after V lost 5 bases and J lost 4 bases. Germline loops: CDR1 SGHTA, CDR2 FQGNSA.

This rearrangement joins TRBV5-4 to TRBJ1-5; D not resolved. This CDR3 comprises 11 residues. Trimming stripped 4 bases from V and 4 bases from J, with 3 bases between. Germline V CDR1 and CDR2: SGHNT, YYREEE (reference sequence). This chain's CDR3 is CASSQNQPQHF. CDR3 sequence (DNA): TGTGCCAGCAGCCAGAATCAGCCCCAGCATTTT.

V and J are TRBV10-2 and TRBJ2-3; D unclear. Trimming stripped 7 bases from V and 1 base from J, with 6 bases between. Per the germline V gene, CDR1 is WSHSY and CDR2 is SAAADI. The CDR3 sequence is 12 residues long. In nucleotides, the CDR3 is TGCGCCAGCATAGGAGGCACAGATACGCAGTATTTT. This sequence encodes CASIGGTDTQYF.

The chain recombines TRBV25-1 with TRBJ2-1; D remains ambiguous. Germline V lookup: CDR1 MGHDK, CDR2 SYGVNS. The CDR3 is 12 amino acids. With 5 bases removed from V and 2 bases from J, the gap between germline ends came to 4 bases. CDR3 region: CASSHPYNEQFF. CDR3 in DNA: TGTGCCAGCAGTCATCCCTACAATGAGCAGTTCTTC.

This chain joins TRBV5-5 and TRBJ2-7, with 8 bases identical to TRBD1. Germline CDR1 reads SGHKS; CDR2 reads YYEKEE (reference sequence). CDR3 size: 15 residues. The V gene end was trimmed by 3 bases and the J gene end by 4 bases; junction bases not matched to a gene: 9. Written as DNA, the CDR3 is TGTGCCAGCAGCTCCGACAGGGGTTCGAGATACGAGCAGTACTTC. Amino acids: CASSSDRGSRYEQYF.

The chain couples TRBV12-3 or TRBV12-4 to TRBJ2-7; D perhaps matches TRBD1 (5 bases). The CDR3 is 13 residues long. Between the trimmed V and J ends, which lost 0 bases and 6 bases, there was a span of 9 bases. CDR3 sequence: CASSLALRGEQYF. The CDR3 bases are TGTGCCAGCAGTTTAGCCCTAAGGGGCGAGCAGTACTTC.

The chain carries TRBV18 and TRBJ2-7, with D maybe TRBD1 (5 bases). V was trimmed by 2 bases and J by 6 bases, leaving 14 bases between them. Germline V gene data show CDR1 as KGHSH and CDR2 as LQKENI. CDR3 length equals 14 residues. This chain's CDR3 is CASSPMRQSIEQYF. CDR3 nucleotides: TGTGCCAGCTCACCAATGAGACAGTCCATCGAGCAGTACTTC. Based on the CDR3 plus reference TRBV18 and TRBJ2-7, the full variable domain is NAGVMQNPRHLVRRRGQEARLRCSPMKGHSHVYWYRQLPEEGLKFMVYLQKENIIDESGMPKERFSAEFPKEGPSILRIQQVVRGDSAAYFCASSPMRQSIEQYFGPGTRLTVT.

This chain links TRBV7-2 with TRBJ1-2; 8 bases agree with TRBD1. CDR1 is SGHTA, CDR2 FQGNSA, per germline. This CDR3 has 14 residues. V trimming: 5 bases; J trimming: 3 bases; junction bases outside the gene matches: 5. CDR3 nucleotides: TGTGCCAGCAGCCCAGGGGGCGTTTACTATGGCTACACCTTC. Translation gives CASSPGGVYYGYTF.

DNA of the CDR3: TGTGCCAGCAGCCTACTAGCGGGGGAAACAGATACGCAGTATTTT. As protein: CASSLLAGETDTQYF. This chain joins TRBV6-5 and TRBJ2-3; 11 nucleotides agree with TRBD2. Trimming removed 6 bases from V and 3 bases from J; junction bases left unmatched: 5. Germline CDR1 reads MNHEY; CDR2 reads SVGAGI. The CDR3 is made up of 15 amino acids.

This chain connects TRBV4-3 to TRBJ1-6; a weak D match, TRBD1 (5 bases). In germline, CDR1 is LGHNA, CDR2 YSLEER. Trimming took off 2 bases at V and 10 bases at J, with 6 bases between the two ends. The CDR3 length is 12 residues. CDR3 nucleotide sequence: TGCGCCAGCAGCCAAAAGGGGTCACCCCTCCACTTT. Its protein product is CASSQKGSPLHF.

The chain is built from TRBV7-2 and TRBJ1-5; D gene ambiguous. The germline V gene has CDR1 SGHTA and CDR2 FQGNSA. CDR3 size: 13 residues. Trimming pared 5 bases from V and 9 bases from J, leaving 14 bases between. This CDR3 is CASSPGRGWPQHF. Here the CDR3 DNA reads TGTGCCAGCAGCCCCGGTAGAGGGTGGCCCCAGCATTTT.

This chain links TRBV19 with TRBJ1-2; TRBD1 is a possible D gene (5 bases). Trimming cost V 2 bases and J 3 bases, with 10 bases left between them. This CDR3 has 14 amino acids. CDR1 LNHDA and CDR2 SQIVND come from the germline V gene (reference sequence). The CDR3 coding sequence is TGTGCCAGTAGTATAAGCGGGGCTTACTATGGCTACACCTTC. Its protein is CASSISGAYYGYTF.

The V and J genes are TRBV6-6 and TRBJ2-1; 8 nucleotides match TRBD2. This CDR3 region has 20 residues. After removal of 6 bases from V and 3 bases from J, the junction contained 22 bases not matched to a gene. Germline V gene sequence: CDR1 MNHNY, CDR2 SVGAGI (reference sequence). The CDR3 region has the DNA TGTGCCAGCAGCCCCCCCCGGCGGGGGGCGCCAAGGGGGATCTACAATGAGCAGTTCTTC. This gives the protein CASSPPRRGAPRGIYNEQFF.

This clone was detected only once. The CDR3 DNA follows: TGTGCCAGCAGCGTAGGGCAGGGCTATCAGCCCCAGCATTTT. Protein: CASSVGQGYQPQHF. The V and J genes are TRBV9 and TRBJ1-5, with D perhaps matching TRBD1 (5 bases). The CDR3 spans 14 residues. Trimming took off 0 bases at V and 5 bases at J, with 9 bases between the two ends. Looked up from germline, CDR1 is SGDLS and CDR2 is YYNGEE.

In its sample, this clone was seen once. CDR3 nucleotide sequence: TGTGCCAGCAGCAGCGGTCAGGGATGCTGCGAGCAGTACTTC. Protein sequence: CASSSGQGCCEQYF. The chain recombines TRBV21-1 with TRBJ2-7; TRBD1 is taken as the D call from the table, unchecked against the DNA. TRBV21-1 represents a pseudogene. The CDR3 loop spans 14 amino acids.

Remarks on this clone: The same CDR3 is also encoded by other DNA sequences in this sample. The chain is built from TRBV7-9 and TRBJ2-2, with D uncertain. This CDR3 region has 12 residues. Trimming left V 6 bases short and J 1 base short, with 3 bases between. Per germline, CDR1 SEHNR and CDR2 FQNEAQ (reference sequence). The CDR3 nucleotides are TGTGCCAGCAGTCTGAACACCGGGGAGCTGTTTTTT. Protein: CASSLNTGELFF.

V gene TRBV5-5 combines with J gene TRBJ1-1; D is unresolved. The CDR3 totals 13 residues. Per the germline V gene, CDR1 is SGHKS and CDR2 is YYEKEE (reference sequence). V was cut by 1 base and J by 0 bases, with 4 bases left in between. CDR3 sequence: CASSLPLNTEAFF. The CDR3 nucleotides read TGTGCCAGCAGCTTGCCGTTGAACACTGAAGCTTTCTTT.

The chain has TRBV2 and TRBJ1-1; 11 bases map to TRBD1. The germline V gene encodes CDR1 SNHLY and CDR2 FYNNEI. J was trimmed by 5 bases and V by 4 bases; bases with no gene match: 3. This CDR3 comprises 14 residues. CDR3 residues: CASSADRGPTEAFF. The CDR3 DNA is TGTGCCAGCAGTGCGGACAGGGGGCCAACTGAAGCTTTCTTT.

The V gene is TRBV30, the J gene TRBJ1-1; D is perhaps TRBD1 (5 bases). The germline V gene has CDR1 GTSNPN and CDR2 SVGIG (reference sequence). This CDR3 spans 15 amino acids. Trimming left V 2 bases short and J 3 bases short, with 16 bases between. This CDR3 reads CAWSRWSLGDTEAFF. The DNA of the CDR3 is TGTGCCTGGAGTAGGTGGAGTTTAGGGGACACTGAAGCTTTCTTT.

This rearrangement joins TRBV18 to TRBJ2-1; TRBD1 aligns across 12 bases. Germline V gene sequence: CDR1 KGHSH, CDR2 LQKENI. The CDR3 runs 17 residues. The V gene end was trimmed by 0 bases and the J gene end by 8 bases; junction bases not matched to a gene: 8. CDR3 in DNA: TGTGCCAGCTCACCACCGGCCTGGGACAGGGGGCGCGATGAGCAGTTCTTC. It codes for CASSPPAWDRGRDEQFF.